This T cell receptor (beta chain) came from a study of blood T cell repertoires in COVID-19. Study as a whole: The United States, Italy and Spain supplied acute and convalescent COVID-19 samples. The cDNA or gDNA used as material had been derived from T cells, B-cell-depleted T cells, or PBMCs.

The CDR3 runs 13 residues. Germline V gene data show CDR1 as SNHLY and CDR2 as FYNNEI. With 0 bases removed from V and 4 bases from J, the gap between germline ends came to 6 bases. Authors' processing steps: Estimation of nucleated cell counts was performed using reference gene primer amplification. Using immunoSEQ multiplex PCR, the repertoire was profiled, and TCRdb retains in-frame clones only, with some absent. V and J calls and clone size are those listed in that table; D and trimming were worked out from the DNA. Here the sample spans 340,000 or so clones, about nine tenths being singletons. The sequence was collected from a man between 45 and 60 years old with active or convalescent COVID-19. The sequenced sample consisted of peripheral blood. The V and J genes are TRBV2 and TRBJ1-1; D uncertain. The CDR3 nucleotides are TGTGCCAGCAGTGAAGCGCGGGGCACTGAAGCTTTCTTT. Translation gives CASSEARGTEAFF.